The clone carrying this T cell receptor (beta chain) was counted a few times. The data are from a study of blood T cell repertoires in COVID-19. Study in general: The analysed material was cDNA or gDNA that came from T cells, B-cell-depleted T cells, or PBMCs.

Germline loops: CDR1 LGHNA, CDR2 YSLEER. CDR3 length: 16 residues. V lost 4 bases and J lost 0, with 10 bases in between. Original processing notes: Amplified reference gene primers provided the basis for estimating nucleated cell counts. Produced via immunoSEQ multiplex PCR; TCRdb's table is partial and in-frame only. V, J and clone size reflect that table, while D and trimming were determined from the DNA. The sample consists of roughly 63,000 clones, 80% to 90% of them appearing once. The sequenced sample was peripheral blood. The TCR sequence derives from a human donor in a cohort sampled during active COVID-19. The V gene is TRBV4-3, the J gene TRBJ2-6; unclear D gene. The CDR3 nucleotides read TGCGCCAGCAGCCCAGAGAGTGCCTCTGGGGCCAACGTCCTGACTTTC. It encodes CASSPESASGANVLTF.